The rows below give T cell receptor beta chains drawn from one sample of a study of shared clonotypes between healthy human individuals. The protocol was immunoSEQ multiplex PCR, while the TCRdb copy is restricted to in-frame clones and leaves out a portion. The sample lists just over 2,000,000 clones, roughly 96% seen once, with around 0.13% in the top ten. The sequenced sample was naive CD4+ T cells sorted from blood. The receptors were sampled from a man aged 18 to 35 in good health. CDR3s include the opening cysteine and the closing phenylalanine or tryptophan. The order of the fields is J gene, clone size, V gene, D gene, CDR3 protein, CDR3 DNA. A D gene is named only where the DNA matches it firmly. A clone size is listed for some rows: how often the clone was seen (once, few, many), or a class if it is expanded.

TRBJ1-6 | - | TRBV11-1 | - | CASSLFYGGRDSPLHF | TGTGCCAGCAGCTTATTCTACGGGGGCAGGGATTCACCCCTCCACTTT
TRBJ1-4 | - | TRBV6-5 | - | CASSPRGSGNEKLFF | TGTGCCAGCAGCCCTCGAGGATCGGGTAATGAAAAACTGTTTTTT
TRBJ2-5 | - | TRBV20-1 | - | CSAPLETQYF | TGCAGTGCTCCATTAGAGACCCAGTACTTC
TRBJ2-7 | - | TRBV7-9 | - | CASSLVTYEQYF | TGTGCCAGCAGCCTAGTAACCTACGAGCAGTACTTC
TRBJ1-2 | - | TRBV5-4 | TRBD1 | CASSPTGGPNYGYTF | TGTGCCAGCAGCCCTACAGGGGGCCCTAACTATGGCTACACCTTC
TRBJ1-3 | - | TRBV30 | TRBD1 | CAWSAGQGPGNTIYF | TGTGCCTGGAGTGCGGGACAGGGCCCAGGAAACACCATATATTTT
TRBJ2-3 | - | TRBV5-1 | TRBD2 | CASSPFGTSGVISTDTQYF | TGCGCCAGCAGCCCCTTTGGGACTAGCGGGGTAATTAGCACAGATACGCAGTATTTT
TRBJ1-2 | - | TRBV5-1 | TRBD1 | CASSPPGQGAGYGYTF | TGCGCCAGCAGCCCACCGGGACAGGGGGCGGGCTATGGCTACACCTTC
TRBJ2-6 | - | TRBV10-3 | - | CAISPGSSGANVLTF | TGTGCCATCAGCCCAGGGAGCTCTGGGGCCAACGTCCTGACTTTC
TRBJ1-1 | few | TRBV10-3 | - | CAISEDRNTEAFF | TGTGCCATCAGTGAGGACAGGAACACTGAAGCTTTCTTT
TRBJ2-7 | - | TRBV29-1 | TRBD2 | CSGFTPGTSGNYEQYF | TGCAGCGGGTTTACCCCCGGGACTAGCGGGAACTACGAGCAGTACTTC
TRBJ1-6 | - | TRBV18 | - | CASSPAARYNSPLHF | TGTGCCAGCTCACCAGCAGCGAGGTATAATTCACCCCTCCACTTT
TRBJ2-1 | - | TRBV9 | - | CASSVFELAYNEQFF | TGTGCCAGCAGCGTCTTTGAACTAGCCTACAATGAGCAGTTCTTC
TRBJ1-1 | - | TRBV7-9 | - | CASSLVLPLDTEAFF | TGTGCCAGCAGCTTAGTCTTGCCATTAGACACTGAAGCTTTCTTT
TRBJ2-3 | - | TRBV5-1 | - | CASSLVGGSTDTQYF | TGCGCCAGCAGCTTGGTTGGAGGGAGTACAGATACGCAGTATTTT
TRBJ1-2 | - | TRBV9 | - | CASSADSYYGYTF | TGTGCCAGCAGCGCGGACAGCTACTATGGCTACACCTTC
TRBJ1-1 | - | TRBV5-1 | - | CASSVQGLNTEAFF | TGCGCCAGCAGCGTACAGGGCCTTAACACTGAAGCTTTCTTT
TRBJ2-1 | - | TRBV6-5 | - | CASRLRDFPHNEQFF | TGTGCCAGCAGACTCCGGGACTTTCCACACAATGAGCAGTTCTTC
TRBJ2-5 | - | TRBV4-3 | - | CASSQDLGGVAETQYF | TGCGCCAGCAGCCAAGATTTAGGAGGGGTTGCGGAGACCCAGTACTTC
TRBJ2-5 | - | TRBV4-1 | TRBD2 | CASSQERAGEETQYF | TGCGCCAGCAGCCAAGAACGAGCGGGAGAGGAGACCCAGTACTTC
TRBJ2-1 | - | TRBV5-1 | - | CASSLGEGYEQFF | TGCGCCAGCAGCTTGGGAGAGGGTTATGAGCAGTTCTTC
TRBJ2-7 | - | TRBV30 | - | CAWSALDSSSYEQYF | TGTGCCTGGAGCGCTTTGGACAGCAGCTCCTACGAGCAGTACTTC
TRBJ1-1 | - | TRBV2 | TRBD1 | CAGTWDRGNTEAFF | TGTGCCGGAACCTGGGACAGGGGTAACACTGAAGCTTTCTTT
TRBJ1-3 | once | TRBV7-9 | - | CASPTKAGGNTIYF | TGTGCCAGCCCGACGAAGGCTGGTGGAAACACCATATATTTT
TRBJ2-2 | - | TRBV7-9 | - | CASSLVVQTTGELFF | TGTGCCAGCAGCTTAGTAGTGCAGACCACCGGGGAGCTGTTTTTT
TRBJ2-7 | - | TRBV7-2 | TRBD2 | CASSAWTSGTYEQYF | TGTGCCAGCAGCGCCTGGACTAGCGGGACGTACGAGCAGTACTTC
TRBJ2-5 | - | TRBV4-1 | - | CASSHPGVQTQYF | TGCGCCAGCAGCCATCCGGGAGTGCAGACCCAGTACTTC
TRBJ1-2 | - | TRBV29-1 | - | CSVAGGAIDYGYTF | TGCAGCGTTGCCGGGGGGGCGATTGACTATGGCTACACCTTC
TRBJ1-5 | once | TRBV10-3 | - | CAISEGREYNQPQHF | TGTGCCATCAGTGAGGGCAGGGAGTACAATCAGCCCCAGCATTTT
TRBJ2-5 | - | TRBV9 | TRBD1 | CASSVYDRGEETQYF | TGTGCCAGCAGCGTATATGACAGGGGAGAAGAGACCCAGTACTTC
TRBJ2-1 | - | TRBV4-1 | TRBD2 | CASSQDGAASGSDEQFF | TGCGCCAGCAGCCAAGACGGGGCTGCTAGCGGGTCGGATGAGCAGTTCTTC
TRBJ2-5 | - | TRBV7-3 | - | CASSLTPAYQETQYF | TGTGCCAGCAGCTTAACGCCAGCGTACCAAGAGACCCAGTACTTC
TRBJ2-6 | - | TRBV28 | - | CASSLQGGGANVLTF | TGTGCCAGCAGTTTGCAGGGCGGTGGGGCCAACGTCCTGACTTTC
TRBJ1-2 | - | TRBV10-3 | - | CAISDSANYGYTF | TGTGCCATCAGTGACTCAGCTAACTATGGCTACACCTTC
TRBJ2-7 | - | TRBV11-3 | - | CASSFGPYEQYF | TGTGCCAGCAGCTTCGGTCCCTACGAGCAGTACTTC
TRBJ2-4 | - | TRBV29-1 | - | CSVEGPQGRLAKNIQYF | TGCAGCGTTGAAGGCCCACAGGGTAGACTAGCCAAAAACATTCAGTACTTC
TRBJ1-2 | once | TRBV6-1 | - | CASSEALQGYYGYTF | TGTGCCAGCAGTGAAGCGCTTCAGGGGTACTATGGCTACACCTTC
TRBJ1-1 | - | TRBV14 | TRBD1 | CASSQWDRGVAFF | TGTGCCAGCAGCCAATGGGACAGGGGAGTGGCTTTCTTT
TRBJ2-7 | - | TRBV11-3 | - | CASSLGHDYEQYF | TGTGCCAGCAGCTTGGGACACGACTACGAGCAGTACTTC
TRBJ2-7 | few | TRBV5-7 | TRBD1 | CASSLDDRGYEQYF | TGTGCCAGCAGCTTGGACGACAGGGGCTACGAGCAGTACTTC
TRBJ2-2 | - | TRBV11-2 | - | CASSLRALRDTGELFF | TGTGCCAGCAGCTTGAGGGCCTTACGGGACACCGGGGAGCTGTTTTTT
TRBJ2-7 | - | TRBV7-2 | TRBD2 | CASSLDRVQAGGYEQYF | TGTGCCAGCAGCTTAGATAGGGTGCAAGCGGGAGGCTACGAGCAGTACTTC
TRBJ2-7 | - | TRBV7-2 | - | CASSPYYGASYEQYF | TGTGCCAGCAGCCCCTATTATGGCGCTAGCTACGAGCAGTACTTC
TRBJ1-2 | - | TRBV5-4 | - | CATCGRGVPYGYTF | TGTGCCACTTGCGGGAGGGGCGTCCCCTATGGCTACACCTTC
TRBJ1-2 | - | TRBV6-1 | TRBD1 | CASNFRDSGTYGYTF | TGTGCCAGCAATTTCCGGGACAGTGGAACCTATGGCTACACCTTC
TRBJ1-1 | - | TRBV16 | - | CASSPLRNTEAFF | TGTGCCAGCAGCCCCTTGCGTAACACTGAAGCTTTCTTT
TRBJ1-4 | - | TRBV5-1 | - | CASSPPGEEGEKLFF | TGCGCCAGCAGTCCGCCGGGGGAAGAAGGAGAAAAACTGTTTTTT
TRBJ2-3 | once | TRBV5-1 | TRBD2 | CASSPSGRPSTDTQYF | TGCGCCAGCAGTCCTAGCGGGAGGCCGAGCACAGATACGCAGTATTTT
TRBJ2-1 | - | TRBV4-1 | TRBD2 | CASTFFGLATLPYNEQFF | TGCGCCAGCACCTTCTTCGGACTAGCGACTTTGCCCTACAATGAGCAGTTCTTC
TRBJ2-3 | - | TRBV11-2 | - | CASSLTGSDTQYF | TGTGCCAGCAGCTTAACAGGGTCAGATACGCAGTATTTT
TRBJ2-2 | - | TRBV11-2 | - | CASSSRRPNTGELFF | TGTGCCAGCAGCTCCCGTAGGCCGAACACCGGGGAGCTGTTTTTT
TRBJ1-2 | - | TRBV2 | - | CASKSGDTSYGYTF | TGTGCCAGCAAGTCGGGAGACACGTCGTATGGCTACACCTTC
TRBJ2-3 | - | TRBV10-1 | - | CASSGYGLKPDTQYF | TGCGCCAGCAGTGGGTACGGACTTAAGCCGGATACGCAGTATTTT
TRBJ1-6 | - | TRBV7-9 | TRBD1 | CASSLWTGDLNSPLHF | TGTGCCAGCAGCCTCTGGACAGGGGACCTTAATTCACCCCTCCACTTT
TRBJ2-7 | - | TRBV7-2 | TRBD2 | CASSEGPGLLSYEQYF | TGTGCCAGCAGCGAAGGGCCGGGACTACTCTCCTACGAGCAGTACTTC
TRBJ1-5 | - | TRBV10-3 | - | CAISESMGQPQHF | TGTGCCATCAGTGAGTCTATGGGTCAGCCCCAGCATTTT
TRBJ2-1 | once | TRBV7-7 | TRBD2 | CASSGVGNEQFF | TGTGCTAGCAGCGGGGTTGGCAATGAGCAGTTCTTC
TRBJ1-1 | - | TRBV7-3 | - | CASSLGVSTEAFF | TGTGCCAGCAGCTTGGGGGTAAGCACTGAAGCTTTCTTT
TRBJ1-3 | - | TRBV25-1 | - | CASSELGPASGNTIYF | TGTGCCAGCAGTGAATTGGGCCCGGCCTCTGGAAACACCATATATTTT